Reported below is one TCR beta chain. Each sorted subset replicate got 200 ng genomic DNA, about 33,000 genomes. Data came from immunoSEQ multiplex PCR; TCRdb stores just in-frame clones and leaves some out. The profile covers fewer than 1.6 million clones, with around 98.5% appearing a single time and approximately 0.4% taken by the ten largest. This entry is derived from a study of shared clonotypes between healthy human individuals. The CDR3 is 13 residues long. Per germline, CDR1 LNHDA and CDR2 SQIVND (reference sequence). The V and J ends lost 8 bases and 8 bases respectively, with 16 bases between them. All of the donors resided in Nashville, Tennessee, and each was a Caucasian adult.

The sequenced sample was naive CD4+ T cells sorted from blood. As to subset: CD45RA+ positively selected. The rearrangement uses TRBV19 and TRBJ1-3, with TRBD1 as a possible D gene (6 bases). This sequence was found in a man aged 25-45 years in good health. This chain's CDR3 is CASGNREADTIYF. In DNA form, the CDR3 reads TGTGCCAGTGGTAACAGGGAGGCGGACACCATATATTTT.